This T cell receptor beta chain was recorded in a study of T cells in Graves' hyperthyroidism and ophthalmopathy. Study-level points and caveats: Model output signaled ophthalmopathy a median approximately 6 months ahead of onset.

Trimming removed 5 bases at V and 9 bases at J, with 13 bases between. The CDR3 length is 13 residues. Germline loops: CDR1 MDHEN, CDR2 SYDVKM. Ten or more counts support this clonotype. Its antigen remains unknown. Amplification yielded TCR beta CDR3 regions, with RNA transcripts as the source. HTBI primers were used for first-round RT-PCR of the TCR CDR3. One entry per CDR3 protein, called by TCRdb with MiXCR from the multiplex PCR reads. The data contain 300,000 to 400,000 distinct CDR3 sequences, around 14% of them seen just once; the ten biggest clones take up about 10%. Thyroid ultrasound, orbital computed tomography, clinical symptoms, and serum thyroxine and TRAb underpinned diagnoses.

The J gene is TRBJ2-2, the V gene TRBV28, with unresolved D. This receptor was taken from a woman aged 55-70 years with Graves' hyperthyroidism. Sequences were obtained from blood. The CDR3 here is CASSGEPSRELFF. The CDR3 DNA sequence: TGTGCCAGCAGTGGCGAACCAAGCCGGGAGCTGTTTTTT.